The T cell receptor (beta chain) under discussion was sequenced for a study of cytotoxic CD8 clonotypes in ibrutinib-treated CLL. The wider study: Responses: around 24 partial, 2 complete; after median around 70 months, roughly 14 stayed remitted, around twelve progressed.

Concerning this clone: Its matching antigen is unknown.

The assay was immunoSEQ multiplex PCR, and TCRdb's table has in-frame clones only and misses some. The sample includes 250,000 or so clones, roughly 70% of them seen just once. Regarding the study as a whole: Sustained-remission patients were sampled at one set of times and progressing patients at different ones. Clonality was higher at ibrutinib response and returned toward baseline at progression.

This CDR3 has 14 residues. Per germline, CDR1 SNHLY and CDR2 FYNNEI. V gave up 10 bases and J gave up 1 base, with 17 bases separating them. The clonotype originates from a human donor with chronic lymphocytic leukemia. The sample in question was PBMCs, obtained after 24 months of ibrutinib treatment. The chain links TRBV2 to TRBJ2-7; D is undetermined. CDR3 sequence: CATLPAGWSYEQYF. In DNA, the CDR3 is TGTGCCACTCTGCCAGCCGGGTGGTCCTACGAGCAGTACTTC.